The T cell receptor (beta chain) described here comes from a study of beta chain features in type 1 diabetes. Study-wide results and limits: For patients, the naive, central memory and Treg TCRB repertoires appeared more alike than for healthy donors. Among all four CD4+ subsets, Type 1 diabetes patients had TCRB CDR3s that were moderately but significantly shorter. PCR could preferentially amplify shorter templates, alike in patients and controls.

This clone occurred many times. What it binds is unknown. The entirety of the isolated RNA underwent reverse transcription, so expressed TCRB transcripts were sequenced. The method was immunoSEQ multiplex PCR; TCRdb's version includes in-frame clones alone and lacks a portion of them. The sample has 300,000 to 450,000 clones, over 8.5% seen once. The length of the CDR3 is 12 residues. Looked up from germline, CDR1 is SNHLY and CDR2 is FYNNEI. V was cut by 6 bases and J by 7 bases, with 13 bases left in between. The clonotype was recovered from a man aged 30 to 39 with type 1 diabetes. The specimen was central memory CD4+ T cells from blood. V usage is TRBV2 and J usage is TRBJ2-7; D tentatively fits TRBD1 or TRBD2 (5 bases each). The CDR3 DNA reads TGTGCCAGCAGCGCGACGAGGGGAGAGCAGTACTTC. The encoded protein is CASSATRGEQYF.